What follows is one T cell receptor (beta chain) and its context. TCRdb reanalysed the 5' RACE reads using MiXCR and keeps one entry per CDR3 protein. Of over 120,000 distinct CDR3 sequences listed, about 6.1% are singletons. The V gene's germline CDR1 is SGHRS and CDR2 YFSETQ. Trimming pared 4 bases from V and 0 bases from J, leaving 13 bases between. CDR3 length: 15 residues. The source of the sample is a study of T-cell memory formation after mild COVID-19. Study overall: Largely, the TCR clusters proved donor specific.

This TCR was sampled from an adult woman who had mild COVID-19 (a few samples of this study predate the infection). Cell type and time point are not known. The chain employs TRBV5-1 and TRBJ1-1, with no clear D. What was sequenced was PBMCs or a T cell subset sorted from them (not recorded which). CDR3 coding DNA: TGCGCCAGCAGCGGGGAGGTGATTATGAACACTGAAGCTTTCTTT. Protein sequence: CASSGEVIMNTEAFF.